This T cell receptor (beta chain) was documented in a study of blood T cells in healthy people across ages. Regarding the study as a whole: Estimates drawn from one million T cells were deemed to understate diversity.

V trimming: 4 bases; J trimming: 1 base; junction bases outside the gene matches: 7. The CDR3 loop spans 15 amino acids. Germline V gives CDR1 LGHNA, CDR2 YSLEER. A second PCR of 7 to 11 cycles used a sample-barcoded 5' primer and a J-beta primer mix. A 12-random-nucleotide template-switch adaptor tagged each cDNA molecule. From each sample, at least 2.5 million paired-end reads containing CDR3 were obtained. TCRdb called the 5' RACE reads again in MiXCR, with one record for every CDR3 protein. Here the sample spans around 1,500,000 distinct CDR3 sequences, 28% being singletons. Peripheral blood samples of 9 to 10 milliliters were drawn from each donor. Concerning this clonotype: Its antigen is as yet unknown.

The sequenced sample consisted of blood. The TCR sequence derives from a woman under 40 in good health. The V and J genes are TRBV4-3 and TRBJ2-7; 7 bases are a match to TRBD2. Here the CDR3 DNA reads TGCGCCAGCAGCCGGGGACTATCTATTTCCTACGAGCAGTACTTC. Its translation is CASSRGLSISYEQYF.